The 11 T cell receptor beta chains reported below all come from one sample, sequenced in a study of cytomegalovirus exposure and HLA in healthy donors. The study ran its PCR with 60 Vbeta and 13 Jbeta primers. Measured with immunoSEQ multiplex PCR; TCRdb has only the in-frame clones, and not every one. In all, the sample yields around 55,000 clones. Sample: PBMCs. These receptor sequences come from a man over 45 in good health and CMV-seropositive.

This chain connects TRBV4-1 to TRBJ2-2; 9 nucleotides match TRBD2. Trimming removed 4 bases from V and 1 base from J; junction bases left unmatched: 4. Per germline, CDR1 MGHRA and CDR2 YSYEKL. CDR3 length equals 16 residues. CDR3 in amino acids: CASSLETSGNTGELFF. CDR3 coding DNA: TGCGCCAGCAGCCTTGAGACTAGCGGGAACACCGGGGAGCTGTTTTTT.

This chain links TRBV18 with TRBJ2-3; TRBD1 matches at 7 bases. Trimming removed 4 bases from V and 0 bases from J; junction bases left unmatched: 4. Per germline, CDR1 KGHSH and CDR2 LQKENI. The CDR3 length is 15 residues. CDR3 in amino acids: CASSRGGPSTDTQYF. CDR3 in DNA: TGTGCCAGCTCACGAGGGGGCCCGAGCACAGATACGCAGTATTTT.

This CDR3 reads CATSRDRVGTGIYEQYF. The CDR3 DNA follows: TGTGCCACCAGCAGAGATCGAGTGGGGACAGGGATCTACGAGCAGTACTTC. The V call is TRBV15, the J call TRBJ2-7; 9 positions match TRBD1. The V segment lost 0 bases and the J segment 3 bases; nucleotides outside the gene matches: 9. The germline V gene has CDR1 LNHNV and CDR2 YYDKDF (reference sequence). The CDR3 is 17 residues long. The full variable domain, completed using reference TRBV15 and TRBJ2-7, is DAMVIQNPRYQVTQFGKPVTLSCSQTLNHNVMYWYQQKSSQAPKLLFHYYDKDFNNEADTPDNFQSRRPNTSFCFLDIRSPGLGDTAMYLCATSRDRVGTGIYEQYFGPGTRLTVT.

The chain uses TRBV5-6 and TRBJ2-5; D is undetermined. The CDR3 extends over 13 amino acids. The germline V gene has CDR1 SGHDT and CDR2 YYEEEE. Trimming pared 0 bases from V and 5 bases from J, leaving 8 bases between. The DNA for the CDR3 is TGTGCCAGCAGCTTGGGGAGTTCGGAGACCCAGTACTTC. Its protein is CASSLGSSETQYF.

V gene TRBV27 combines with J gene TRBJ2-4; a possible D gene is TRBD1 (5 bases). Germline V gene data show CDR1 as MNHEY and CDR2 as SMNVEV (reference sequence). Trimming shortened V by 8 bases and J by 3 bases, and 17 bases separated the two germline ends. The CDR3 sequence is 15 residues long. CDR3 protein: CASSRETRDKNIQYF. The CDR3 coding sequence is TGTGCCAGCTCCCGAGAAACCAGGGACAAAAACATTCAGTACTTC.

The rearrangement uses TRBV7-3 and TRBJ2-5; no firm D call. The germline CDR1 and CDR2 sequences are SGHTA and FQGTGA. The length of the CDR3 is 15 residues. Trimming removed 0 bases at V and 5 bases at J, with 13 bases between. The CDR3 nucleotides read TGTGCCAGCAGCTTAACGTCGCGGCCTGAGGAGACCCAGTACTTC. Its translation is CASSLTSRPEETQYF.

The V and J genes are TRBV30 and TRBJ2-7, with D possibly being TRBD1 (6 bases). The CDR3 extends over 14 amino acids. Trimming stripped 3 bases from V and 0 bases from J, with 12 bases between. Germline loops: CDR1 GTSNPN, CDR2 SVGIG (reference sequence). The chain's CDR3 is CAWRSGQRSYEQYF. The CDR3 DNA reads TGTGCCTGGAGGAGTGGACAGCGCTCCTACGAGCAGTACTTC.

The chain combines TRBV7-2 with TRBJ1-2, with unresolved D. Germline loops: CDR1 SGHTA, CDR2 FQGNSA. Trimming left V 3 bases short and J 1 base short, with 12 bases between. The CDR3 covers 15 residues. The CDR3 bases are TGTGCCAGCAGCTTCCGAGGGCCCCTTAACTATGGCTACACCTTC. It translates to CASSFRGPLNYGYTF.

The chain is built from TRBV4-1 and TRBJ1-4; 12 bases are shared with TRBD1. Germline lookup yields CDR1 MGHRA and CDR2 YSYEKL. V shed 6 bases and J 7 bases; nucleotides not matched to a gene: 9. This CDR3 is built from 16 residues. CDR3 sequence reads: CASRTGTGGASEKLFF. In DNA, the CDR3 is TGCGCCAGCAGGACCGGGACAGGGGGCGCGTCTGAAAAACTGTTTTTT.

This rearrangement joins TRBV5-4 to TRBJ1-6; tentative D call: TRBD1 (6 bases). CDR3 length: 13 amino acids. Germline V gene sequence: CDR1 SGHNT, CDR2 YYREEE (reference sequence). V gave up 4 bases and J gave up 6 bases, with 8 bases separating them. CDR3 sequence: CASSRDTNSPLHF. CDR3 coding DNA: TGTGCCAGCAGCCGGGACACTAATTCACCCCTCCACTTT. Full variable domain (missing parts from reference TRBV5-4 and TRBJ1-6): ETGVTQSPTHLIKTRGQQVTLRCSSQSGHNTVSWYQQALGQGPQFIFQYYREEENGRGNFPPRFSGLQFPNYSSELNVNALELDDSALYLCASSRDTNSPLHFGNGTRLTVT.

V and J are TRBV2 and TRBJ2-5; 12 bases map to TRBD2. The assigned J gene may be wrong: the sequence end matches TRBJ2-7 better. CDR3 length: 16 residues. CDR1 is SNHLY, CDR2 FYNNEI, per germline. In DNA, the CDR3 is TGTGCCAGCAGTGGGGGACTAGCGGGCCGCTCCTACGAGCAGTACTTC. Its protein is CASSGGLAGRSYEQYF.